This is a list of T cell receptor beta chains from one sample in a study of blood T cells in healthy people across ages. TCRdb recomputed calls from the 5' RACE reads with MiXCR, one row per CDR3 protein. Counted here are some 930,000 distinct CDR3 sequences, 25% to 35% occurring once; the ten biggest clones make up more than 8.5%. The same sample was also studied in work on T cells of mothers and their children.

The sequenced sample consisted of blood. The receptor set was obtained from a woman aged 35 to 49 in good health. The CDR3 runs from the conserved cysteine through the conserved F or W. The D gene is left open where the match is weak. Where a row states a size, it is once, few, many or the class of an expanded clone; other rows omit it.

TRBV7-8	few	TRBJ1-1	.	TGTGCCAGCAGCTTAGCGGGGCAGCAGGAAGCTTTCTTT	CASSLAGQQEAFF
TRBV21-1	.	TRBJ2-7	.	TGTGCCAGCAGCAACGAGGGGGTCTACGAGCAGTACTTC	CASSNEGVYEQYF
TRBV28	many	TRBJ2-1	TRBD2	TGTGCCAGCAGCCCAGCGGGGGAGCAGTTCTTC	CASSPAGEQFF
TRBV12-3/TRBV12-4	.	TRBJ1-2	TRBD1	TGTGCCAGCAGTGTTACCGGGACAGGGGGTGGCGGCTACACCTTC	CASSVTGTGGGGYTF
TRBV20-1	.	TRBJ2-1	.	TGCAGTGCTAGAGACCCCAGGTATAGCTACAATGAGCAGTTCTTC	CSARDPRYSYNEQFF
TRBV4-1	few	TRBJ2-3	TRBD2	TGCGCCAGCAGCCAAGATTTAGCGGGGGGGGCAGATACGCAGTATTTT	CASSQDLAGGADTQYF
TRBV10-3	.	TRBJ2-7	TRBD1	TGTGCCATCAGTGAGAGGCCGGGACAGGGTGCCGTCTACGAGCAGTACTTC	CAISERPGQGAVYEQYF
TRBV24-1	few	TRBJ2-2	.	TGTGCCACCAGTGATCGCAAAGGGGCGGCCGGGGAGCTGTTTTTT	CATSDRKGAAGELFF
TRBV20-1	.	TRBJ2-1	TRBD1	TGCAGTGCTAGAGATCTCGAGGGGACAGCTTCCTTCTTC	CSARDLEGTASFF
TRBV20-1	.	TRBJ1-1	TRBD1	TGCAGTGCTGGCAATTGGGACAGAGGGACGGAAGCTTTCTTT	CSAGNWDRGTEAFF
TRBV20-1	many	TRBJ2-7	.	TGCAGTGCTAGAGATTCTCAGGAAGAGCAGTACTTC	CSARDSQEEQYF
TRBV5-1	.	TRBJ2-1	.	TGCGCCAGCAGCTGGGCCGTTGACTTTTTCGAGCAGTTCTTC	CASSWAVDFFEQFF